This T cell receptor beta chain is from a study of T cell responses to AZD1222 COVID-19 vaccine. Profiled with immunoSEQ multiplex PCR; TCRdb holds only in-frame clones, not every one. The data show roughly 150,000 clones, roughly 92% seen once. Germline V lookup: CDR1 SGHRS, CDR2 YFSETQ. V trimming: 4 bases; J trimming: 5 bases; junction bases outside the gene matches: 4. The CDR3 spans 13 residues. This sequence joins TRBV5-1 and TRBJ2-5, with 8 bases fitting TRBD1. Sequences were derived from peripheral blood, sampled 28 days after the second AZD1222 dose. This receptor was taken from an adult who received the AZD1222 COVID-19 vaccine. CDR3 DNA: TGCGCCAGCAGCCTGGACAGGGCCGAGACCCAGTACTTC. This sequence encodes CASSLDRAETQYF.